The entry below gives a single T cell receptor (beta chain) sequence along with its context. Time point meaning: week 3, after first cycle of checkpoint inhibitor. Apart from a couple of fast progressors, RECIST 1.1 response was judged 12 weeks post-infusion. These data are taken from a study of blood T cell dynamics during melanoma immunotherapy. V lost 2 bases, J lost 5 bases, and 12 bases lay in between. This CDR3 has 14 residues. CDR1 is GTSNPN and CDR2 is SVGIG in the germline V gene (reference sequence). Using immunoSEQ multiplex PCR, the repertoire was profiled, and TCRdb retains in-frame clones only, with some absent. Of 10,000 to 15,000 clones in the sample, 85% to 90% were seen once.

This sequence was found in a human donor with melanoma. The sequenced sample was blood, obtained from a patient treated with checkpoint blockade. The J gene is TRBJ1-4, the V gene TRBV30; D is possibly TRBD1 (5 bases). The CDR3 sequence: CAWSSPGMNEKLFF. CDR3 coding DNA: TGTGCCTGGAGTTCCCCAGGGATGAATGAAAAACTGTTTTTT.